Below are 2 T cell receptor beta chains sequenced from a single sample in a study of blood T cell repertoires in COVID-19. TCRdb's table, derived via immunoSEQ multiplex PCR, lists solely in-frame clones and lacks some. The data show 60,000 to 75,000 clones, roughly 90% seen once. Material: peripheral blood. These receptors all stem from a human donor in a cohort sampled during active COVID-19.

The gene calls are TRBV24-1 and TRBJ1-1; D might be TRBD1 (6 bases). Trimming pared 5 bases from V and 1 base from J, leaving 7 bases between. The CDR3 consists of 13 residues. CDR1 KGHDR and CDR2 SFDVKD come from the germline V gene. The CDR3 nucleotides are TGTGCCACCAGTGGACAGGAGAACACTGAAGCTTTCTTT. It yields the protein CATSGQENTEAFF.

The rearrangement joins TRBV5-1 to TRBJ1-5, with TRBD1 matching 7 bases. This CDR3 comprises 15 residues. Germline V CDR1 and CDR2: SGHRS, YFSETQ. V lost 3 bases to trimming and J lost 3 bases; unmatched junction nucleotides: 6. The CDR3 sequence: CASSWGTGVNQPQHF. The CDR3 DNA reads TGCGCCAGCAGCTGGGGAACAGGGGTCAATCAGCCCCAGCATTTT.